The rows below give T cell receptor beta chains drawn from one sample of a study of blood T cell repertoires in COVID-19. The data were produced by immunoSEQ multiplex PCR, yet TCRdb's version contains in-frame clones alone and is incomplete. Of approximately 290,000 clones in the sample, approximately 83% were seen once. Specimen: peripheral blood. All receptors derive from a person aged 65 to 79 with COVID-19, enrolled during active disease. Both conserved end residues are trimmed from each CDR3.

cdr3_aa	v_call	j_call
ASSSGVRDTEAF	TRBV11-2	TRBJ1-1
ASSQEVGGRANNEQF	TRBV4-2	TRBJ2-1
ASSLGQGNNQPQH	TRBV5-1	TRBJ1-5
ASSLVGQANQPQH	TRBV5-6	TRBJ1-5
ASRGDSNQPQH	TRBV6-5	TRBJ1-5
ASSLAGAQETQY	TRBV5-1	TRBJ2-5
ASSPGQKNTEAF	TRBV5-4	TRBJ1-1
ASSIRRGLAVADNEQF	TRBV5-1	TRBJ2-1
ASALTAGGNNEQF	TRBV7-7	TRBJ2-1
ASSLGVFNSPLH	TRBV5-5	TRBJ1-6
ASSPKQGPTQYSGANVLT	TRBV27	TRBJ2-6
ASSQGNSGRAYQETQY	TRBV4-3	TRBJ2-5
ASSRQGLRGAQF	TRBV5-6	TRBJ2-1
ASSLPGSNTEAF	TRBV7-9	TRBJ1-1
ASSRSLTGVWGYT	TRBV7-9	TRBJ1-2
ASRVGSGSYEQY	TRBV7-2	TRBJ2-7
ASSTQEMNTEAF	TRBV6-5	TRBJ1-1
ASSTPGLRWGYT	TRBV7-8	TRBJ1-2
ASSPIGTGATYNSPLH	TRBV27	TRBJ1-6
ASSGHVDSPLH	TRBV12-3/TRBV12-4	TRBJ1-6
ASSRKSQGVENSPLH	TRBV6-6	TRBJ1-6
ASSRPRTGGTTEAF	TRBV28	TRBJ1-1
ASSLLASTPETQY	TRBV27	TRBJ2-5
ASSLEGYGYT	TRBV7-9	TRBJ1-2
ASRRMDSYEQY	TRBV27	TRBJ2-7
ASSMYRGLNTEAF	TRBV19	TRBJ1-1
ASMPGETQY	TRBV19	TRBJ2-5
ATSRDRQGEKLF	TRBV15	TRBJ1-4
ASNPGGQFDGYT	TRBV7-9	TRBJ1-2
ASTPTSGMDEQF	TRBV5-1	TRBJ2-1
ASSPDRGYGYT	TRBV4-1	TRBJ1-2
ASRLRYNSPLH	TRBV27	TRBJ1-6
ASSLESGRWGDTQY	TRBV5-4	TRBJ2-3
ASSSFGGDTGELF	TRBV7-3	TRBJ2-2
ASSEQALGGSGYT	TRBV2	TRBJ1-2
AWTNSLKDGYT	TRBV30	TRBJ1-2
ATRQVSGNTIY	TRBV7-2	TRBJ1-3
ASSEQGVRYNEQF	TRBV2	TRBJ2-1
ASSGMERANYNEQF	TRBV11-1	TRBJ2-1
ASSLAEGSEAF	TRBV7-2	TRBJ1-1
ASSLTGNTDTQY	TRBV5-1	TRBJ2-3
ASSRGRARADGELF	TRBV19	TRBJ2-2
ASSLGQINYGYT	TRBV5-6	TRBJ1-2
ASSGGPNTGELF	TRBV4-3	TRBJ2-2
ASSLDPMTATNEKLF	TRBV11-2	TRBJ1-4
ASSPQGVNTEAF	TRBV18	TRBJ1-1